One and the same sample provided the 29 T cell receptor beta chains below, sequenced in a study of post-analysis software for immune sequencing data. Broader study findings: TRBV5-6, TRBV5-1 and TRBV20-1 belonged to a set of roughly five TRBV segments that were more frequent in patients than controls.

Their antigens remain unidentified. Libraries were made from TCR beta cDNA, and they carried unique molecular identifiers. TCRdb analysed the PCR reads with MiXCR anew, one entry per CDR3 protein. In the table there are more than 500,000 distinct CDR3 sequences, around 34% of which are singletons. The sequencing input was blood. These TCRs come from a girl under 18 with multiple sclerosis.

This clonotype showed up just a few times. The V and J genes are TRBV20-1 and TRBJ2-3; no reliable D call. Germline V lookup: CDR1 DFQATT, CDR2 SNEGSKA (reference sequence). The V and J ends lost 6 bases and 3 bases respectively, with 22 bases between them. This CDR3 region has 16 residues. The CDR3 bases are TGCAGTGCCGAGTCAACTGGGCTTTCCATGACAGATACGCAGTATTTT. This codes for CSAESTGLSMTDTQYF.

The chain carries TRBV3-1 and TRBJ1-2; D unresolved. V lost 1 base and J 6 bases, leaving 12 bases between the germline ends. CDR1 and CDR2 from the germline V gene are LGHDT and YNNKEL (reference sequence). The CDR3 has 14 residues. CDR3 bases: TGTGCCAGCAGCCAAGTCGCTTTTGGCCATGGCTACACCTTC. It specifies CASSQVAFGHGYTF.

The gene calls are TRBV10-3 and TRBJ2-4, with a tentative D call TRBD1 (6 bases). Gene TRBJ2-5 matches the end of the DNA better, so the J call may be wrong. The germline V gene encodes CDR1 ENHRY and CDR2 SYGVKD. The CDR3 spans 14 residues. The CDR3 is CATSWGQGAETQYF. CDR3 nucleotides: TGTGCCACATCGTGGGGGCAGGGTGCAGAGACCCAGTACTTC.

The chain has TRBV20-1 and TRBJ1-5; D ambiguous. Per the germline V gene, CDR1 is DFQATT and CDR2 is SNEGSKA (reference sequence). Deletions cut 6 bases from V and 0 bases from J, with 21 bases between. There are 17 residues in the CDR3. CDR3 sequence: CSAAAGPSFYSNQPQHF. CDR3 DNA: TGCAGTGCGGCGGCAGGACCCTCCTTTTATAGCAATCAGCCCCAGCATTTT.

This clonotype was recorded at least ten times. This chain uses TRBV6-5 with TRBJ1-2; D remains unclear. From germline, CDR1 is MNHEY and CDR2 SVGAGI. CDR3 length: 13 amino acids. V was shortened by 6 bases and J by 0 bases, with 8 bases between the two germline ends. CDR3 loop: CASRPDSNYGYTF. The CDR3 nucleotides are TGTGCCAGCAGGCCAGACTCTAACTATGGCTACACCTTC.

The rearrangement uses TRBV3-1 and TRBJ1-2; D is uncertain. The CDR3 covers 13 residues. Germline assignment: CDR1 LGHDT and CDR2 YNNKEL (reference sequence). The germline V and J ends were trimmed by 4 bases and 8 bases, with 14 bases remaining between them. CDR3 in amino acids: CASSPTSTVGYTF. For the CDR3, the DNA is TGTGCCAGCAGCCCAACCTCAACGGTCGGCTACACCTTC. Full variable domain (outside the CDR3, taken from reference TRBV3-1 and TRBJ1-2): DTAVSQTPKYLVTQMGNDKSIKCEQNLGHDTMYWYKQDSKKFLKIMFSYNNKELIINETVPNRFSPKSPDKAHLNLHINSLELGDSAVYFCASSPTSTVGYTFGSGTRLTVV.

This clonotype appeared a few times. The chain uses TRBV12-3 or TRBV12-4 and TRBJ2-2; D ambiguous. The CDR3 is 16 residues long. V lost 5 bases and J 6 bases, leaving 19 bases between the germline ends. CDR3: CASSRADSLLAGELFF. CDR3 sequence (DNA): TGTGCCAGCAGTCGGGCCGACTCTCTTTTAGCCGGGGAGCTGTTTTTT.

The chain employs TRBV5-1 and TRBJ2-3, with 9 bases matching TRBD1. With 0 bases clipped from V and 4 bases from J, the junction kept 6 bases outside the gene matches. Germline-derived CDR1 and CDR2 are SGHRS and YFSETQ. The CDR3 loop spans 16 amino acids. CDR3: CASSLATGGSADTQYF. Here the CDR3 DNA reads TGCGCCAGCAGCTTGGCAACAGGGGGCTCGGCAGATACGCAGTATTTT.

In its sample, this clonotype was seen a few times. In nucleotides, the CDR3 is TGTGCCAGCAGCTTGGGGAGACGGGACACCGGGGAGCTGTTTTTT. It codes for CASSLGRRDTGELFF. This rearrangement joins TRBV5-6 to TRBJ2-2; D is unclear. V was trimmed by 0 bases and J by 3 bases, leaving 9 bases between them. The CDR3 covers 15 residues. Germline-derived CDR1 and CDR2 are SGHDT and YYEEEE.

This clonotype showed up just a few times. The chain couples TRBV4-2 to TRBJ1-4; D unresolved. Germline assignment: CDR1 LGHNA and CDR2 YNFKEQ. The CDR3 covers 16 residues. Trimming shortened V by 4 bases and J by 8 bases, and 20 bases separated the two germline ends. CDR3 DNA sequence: TGTGCCAGCAGCCGGGCCATCGTAGGATTGGGAGAAAAACTGTTTTTT. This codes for CASSRAIVGLGEKLFF.

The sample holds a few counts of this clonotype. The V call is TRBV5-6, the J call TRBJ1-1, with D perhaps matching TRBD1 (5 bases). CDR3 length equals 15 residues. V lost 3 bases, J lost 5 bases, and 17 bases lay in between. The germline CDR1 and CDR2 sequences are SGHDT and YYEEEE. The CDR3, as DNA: TGTGCCAGCAGCTACGGTGGGGCGCCGAGGACTGAAGCTTTCTTT. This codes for CASSYGGAPRTEAFF.

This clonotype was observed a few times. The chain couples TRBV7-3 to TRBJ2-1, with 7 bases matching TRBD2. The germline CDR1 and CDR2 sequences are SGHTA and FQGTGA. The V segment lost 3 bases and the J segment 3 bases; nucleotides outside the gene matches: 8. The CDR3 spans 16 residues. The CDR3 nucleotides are TGTGCCAGCAGCTTGGTGGGGCTAGCGGACTACAATGAGCAGTTCTTC. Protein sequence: CASSLVGLADYNEQFF.

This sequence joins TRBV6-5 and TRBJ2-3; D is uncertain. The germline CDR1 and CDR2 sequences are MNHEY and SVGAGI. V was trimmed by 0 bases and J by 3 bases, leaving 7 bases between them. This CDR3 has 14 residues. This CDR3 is CASSYSVWTDTQYF. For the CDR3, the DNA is TGTGCCAGCAGTTACTCGGTTTGGACAGATACGCAGTATTTT.

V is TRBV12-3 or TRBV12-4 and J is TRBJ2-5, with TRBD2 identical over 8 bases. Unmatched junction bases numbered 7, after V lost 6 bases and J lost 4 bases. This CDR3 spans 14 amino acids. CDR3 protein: CASSSRGDVETQYF. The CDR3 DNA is TGTGCCAGCAGCTCGCGGGGGGATGTAGAGACCCAGTACTTC.

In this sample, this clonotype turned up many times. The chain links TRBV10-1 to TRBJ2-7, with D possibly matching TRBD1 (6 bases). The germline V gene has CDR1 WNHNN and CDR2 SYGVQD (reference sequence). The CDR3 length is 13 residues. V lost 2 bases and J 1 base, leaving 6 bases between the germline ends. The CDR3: CASSETGSYEQYF. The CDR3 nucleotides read TGCGCCAGCAGTGAGACAGGGTCCTACGAGCAGTACTTC.

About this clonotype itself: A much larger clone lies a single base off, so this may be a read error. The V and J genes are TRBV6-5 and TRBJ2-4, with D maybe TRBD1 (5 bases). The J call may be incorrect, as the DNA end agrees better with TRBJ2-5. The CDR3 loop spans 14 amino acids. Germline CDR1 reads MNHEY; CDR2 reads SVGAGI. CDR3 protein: CASRYSRGQETQYF. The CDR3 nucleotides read TGTGCCAGCAGGTACTCTAGGGGTCAAGAGACCCAGTACTTC.

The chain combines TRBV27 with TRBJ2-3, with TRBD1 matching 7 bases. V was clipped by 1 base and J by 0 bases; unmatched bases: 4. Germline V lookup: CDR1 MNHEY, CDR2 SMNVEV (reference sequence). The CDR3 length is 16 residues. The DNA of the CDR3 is TGTGCCAGCAGTTTATATGGCAGGGGGAGCACAGATACGCAGTATTTT. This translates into CASSLYGRGSTDTQYF.

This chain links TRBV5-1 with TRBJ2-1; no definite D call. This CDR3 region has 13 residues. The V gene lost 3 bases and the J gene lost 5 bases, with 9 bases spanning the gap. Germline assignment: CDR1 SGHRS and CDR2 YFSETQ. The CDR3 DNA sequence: TGCGCCAGCAGCTCGGTGGCCAACAATGAGCAGTTCTTC. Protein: CASSSVANNEQFF.

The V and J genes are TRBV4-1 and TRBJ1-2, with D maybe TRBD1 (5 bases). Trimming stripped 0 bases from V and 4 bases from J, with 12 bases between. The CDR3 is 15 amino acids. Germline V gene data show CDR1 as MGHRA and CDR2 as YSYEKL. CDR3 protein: CASSQDSGGAYGYTF. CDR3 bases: TGCGCCAGCAGCCAAGATTCAGGAGGGGCCTATGGCTACACCTTC.

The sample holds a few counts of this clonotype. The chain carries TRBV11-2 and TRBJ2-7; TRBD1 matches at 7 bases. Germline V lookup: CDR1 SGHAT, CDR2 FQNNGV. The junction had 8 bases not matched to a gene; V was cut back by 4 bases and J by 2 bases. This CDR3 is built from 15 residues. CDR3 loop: CASSSPGQRTYEQYF. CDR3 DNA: TGTGCCAGCAGCTCCCCGGGACAGCGTACCTACGAGCAGTACTTC.

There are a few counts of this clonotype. CDR3 loop: CAASGAHAFF. Written as DNA, the CDR3 is TGTGCCGCGAGCGGTGCACATGCTTTCTTT. The chain has TRBV6-5 and TRBJ1-1; no definite D call. Germline V gene sequence: CDR1 MNHEY, CDR2 SVGAGI. V lost 11 bases and J lost 11, with 15 bases in between. This CDR3 comprises 10 residues.

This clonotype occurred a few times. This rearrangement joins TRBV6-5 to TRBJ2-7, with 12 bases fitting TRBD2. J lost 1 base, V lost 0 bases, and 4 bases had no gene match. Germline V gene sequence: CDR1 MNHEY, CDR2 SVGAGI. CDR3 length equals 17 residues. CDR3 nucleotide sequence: TGTGCCAGCAGTTACTCTCTAGCGGGGGGGCATTCCTACGAGCAGTACTTC. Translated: CASSYSLAGGHSYEQYF.

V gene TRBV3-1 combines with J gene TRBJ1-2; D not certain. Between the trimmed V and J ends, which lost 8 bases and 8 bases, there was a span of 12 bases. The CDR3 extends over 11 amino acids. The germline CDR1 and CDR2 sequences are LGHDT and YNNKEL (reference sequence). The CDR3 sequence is CASAGREGYTF. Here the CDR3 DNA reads TGTGCCAGCGCTGGACGAGAGGGCTACACCTTC.

The CDR3 is CASSLSGTGEYGYTF. DNA of the CDR3: TGTGCCAGCAGTTTATCAGGGACAGGGGAGTATGGCTACACCTTC. The chain carries TRBV28 and TRBJ1-2; 10 positions agree with TRBD1. Germline loops: CDR1 MDHEN, CDR2 SYDVKM. Unmatched junction bases numbered 4, after V lost 1 base and J lost 5 bases. This CDR3 has 15 amino acids.

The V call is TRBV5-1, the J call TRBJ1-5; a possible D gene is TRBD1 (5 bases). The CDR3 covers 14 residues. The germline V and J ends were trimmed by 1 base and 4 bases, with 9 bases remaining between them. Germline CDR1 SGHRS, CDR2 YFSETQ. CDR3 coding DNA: TGCGCCAGCAGCTTGTCAGGGCGGAATCAGCCCCAGCATTTT. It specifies CASSLSGRNQPQHF. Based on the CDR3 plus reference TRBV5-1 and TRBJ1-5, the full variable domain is KAGVTQTPRYLIKTRGQQVTLSCSPISGHRSVSWYQQTPGQGLQFLFEYFSETQRNKGNFPGRFSGRQFSNSRSEMNVSTLELGDSALYLCASSLSGRNQPQHFGDGTRLSIL.

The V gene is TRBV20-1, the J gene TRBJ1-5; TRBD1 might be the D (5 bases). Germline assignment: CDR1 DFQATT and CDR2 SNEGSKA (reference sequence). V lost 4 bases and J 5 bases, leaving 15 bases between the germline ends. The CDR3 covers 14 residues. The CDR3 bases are TGCAGTGCTACGACGCGACAGAACTATCAGCCCCAGCATTTT. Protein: CSATTRQNYQPQHF.

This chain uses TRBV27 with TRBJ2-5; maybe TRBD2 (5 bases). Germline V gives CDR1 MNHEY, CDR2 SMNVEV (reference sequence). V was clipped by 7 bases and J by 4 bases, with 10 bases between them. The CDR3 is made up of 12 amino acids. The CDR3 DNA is TGTGCCAGCAAGAGAGGAGGAGAGACCCAGTACTTC. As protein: CASKRGGETQYF.

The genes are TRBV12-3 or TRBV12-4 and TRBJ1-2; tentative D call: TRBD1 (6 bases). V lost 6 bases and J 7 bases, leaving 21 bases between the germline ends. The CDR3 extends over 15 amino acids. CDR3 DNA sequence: TGTGCCAGCAGAACAATGAGCGCGAACAGGGCTGGCTACACCTTC. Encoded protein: CASRTMSANRAGYTF.

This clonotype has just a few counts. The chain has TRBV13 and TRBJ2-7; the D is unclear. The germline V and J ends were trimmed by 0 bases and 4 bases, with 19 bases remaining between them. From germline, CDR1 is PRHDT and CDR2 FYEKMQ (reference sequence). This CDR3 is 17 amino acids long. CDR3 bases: TGTGCCAGCAGCTTAGGAAATCTTAGCCCTATTTCTTACGAGCAGTACTTC. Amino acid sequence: CASSLGNLSPISYEQYF. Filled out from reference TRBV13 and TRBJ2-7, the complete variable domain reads AAGVIQSPRHLIKEKRETATLKCYPIPRHDTVYWYQQGPGQDPQFLISFYEKMQSDKGSIPDRFSAQQFSDYHSELNMSSLELGDSALYFCASSLGNLSPISYEQYFGPGTRLTVT.